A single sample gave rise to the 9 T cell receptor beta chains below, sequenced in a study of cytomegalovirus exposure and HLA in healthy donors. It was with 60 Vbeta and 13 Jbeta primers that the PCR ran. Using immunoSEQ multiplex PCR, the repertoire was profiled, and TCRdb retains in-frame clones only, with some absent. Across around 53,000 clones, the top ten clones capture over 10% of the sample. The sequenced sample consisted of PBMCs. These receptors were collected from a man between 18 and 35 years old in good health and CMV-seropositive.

The CDR3 DNA sequence: TGTGCCAGCAGTTACGCCATTTTTGGCGGGCAGTATTTT. Its translation: CASSYAIFGGQYF. This chain links TRBV6-5 with TRBJ2-3; D call uncertain. The CDR3 is made up of 13 amino acids. Germline CDR1 reads MNHEY; CDR2 reads SVGAGI. V was cut by 2 bases and J by 11 bases, with 14 bases left in between.

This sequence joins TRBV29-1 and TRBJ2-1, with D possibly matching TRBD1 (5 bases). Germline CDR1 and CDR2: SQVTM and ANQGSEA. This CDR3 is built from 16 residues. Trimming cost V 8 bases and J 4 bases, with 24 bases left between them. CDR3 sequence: CSPSGLAGKLYNEQFF. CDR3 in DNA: TGCAGCCCCAGTGGGCTCGCAGGGAAATTATACAATGAGCAGTTCTTC.

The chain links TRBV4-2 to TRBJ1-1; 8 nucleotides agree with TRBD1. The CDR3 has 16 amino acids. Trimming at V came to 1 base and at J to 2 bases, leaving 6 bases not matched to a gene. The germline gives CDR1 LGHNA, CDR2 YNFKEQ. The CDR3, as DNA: TGTGCCAGCAGCCAAGTCCTCGGACAGGGAAACACTGAAGCTTTCTTT. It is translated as CASSQVLGQGNTEAFF.

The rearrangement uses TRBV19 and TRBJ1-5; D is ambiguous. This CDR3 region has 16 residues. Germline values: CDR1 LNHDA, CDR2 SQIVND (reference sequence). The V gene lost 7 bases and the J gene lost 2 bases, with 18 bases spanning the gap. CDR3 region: CASITDGGIRNQPQHF. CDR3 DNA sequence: TGTGCCAGTATCACGGACGGAGGGATTCGCAATCAGCCCCAGCATTTT.

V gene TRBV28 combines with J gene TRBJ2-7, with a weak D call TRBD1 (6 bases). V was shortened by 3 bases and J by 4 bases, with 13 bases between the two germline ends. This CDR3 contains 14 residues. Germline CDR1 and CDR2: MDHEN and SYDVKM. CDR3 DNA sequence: TGTGCCAGCAGTTTGGAAGGCAGGGGTTACGAGCAGTACTTC. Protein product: CASSLEGRGYEQYF.

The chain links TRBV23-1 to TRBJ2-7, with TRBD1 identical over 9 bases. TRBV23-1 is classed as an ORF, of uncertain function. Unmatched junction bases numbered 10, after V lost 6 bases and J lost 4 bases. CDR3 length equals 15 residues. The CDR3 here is CASRPPGQGLYEQYF. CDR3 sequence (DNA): TGCGCCAGCAGACCTCCGGGACAGGGATTATACGAGCAGTACTTC.

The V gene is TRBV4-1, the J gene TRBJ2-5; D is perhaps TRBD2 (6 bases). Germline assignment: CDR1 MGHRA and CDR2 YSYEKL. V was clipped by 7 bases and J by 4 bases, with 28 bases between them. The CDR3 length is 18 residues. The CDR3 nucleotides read TGCGCCAGCACCTCGGGCCGAGGAGGGGCCCGTGCGGGAGAGACCCAGTACTTC. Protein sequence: CASTSGRGGARAGETQYF.

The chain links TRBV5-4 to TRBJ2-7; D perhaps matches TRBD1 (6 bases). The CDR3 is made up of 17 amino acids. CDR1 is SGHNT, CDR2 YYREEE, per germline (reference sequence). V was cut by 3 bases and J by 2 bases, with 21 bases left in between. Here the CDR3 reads CASSSGENRERTYEQYF. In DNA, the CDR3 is TGTGCCAGCAGCTCCGGGGAAAACAGGGAGAGGACCTACGAGCAGTACTTC.

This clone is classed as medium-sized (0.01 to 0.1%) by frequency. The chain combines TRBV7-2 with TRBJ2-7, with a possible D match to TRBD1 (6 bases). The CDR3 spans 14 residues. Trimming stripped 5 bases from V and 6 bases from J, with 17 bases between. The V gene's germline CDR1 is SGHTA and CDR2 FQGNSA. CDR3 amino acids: CASSDGQPFSEQYF. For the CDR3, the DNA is TGTGCCAGCAGCGACGGACAGCCATTCTCCGAGCAGTACTTC.